This T cell receptor beta chain is from a study of blood T cell repertoires in COVID-19. Study-wide context: Both acute and convalescent COVID-19 samples were obtained from the United States, Italy and Spain.

Germline V lookup: CDR1 MNHNY, CDR2 SVGAGI (reference sequence). The CDR3 extends over 13 amino acids. V lost 6 bases to trimming and J lost 2 bases, with 8 bases between them. TCRdb keeps only in-frame clones here, not all; method: immunoSEQ multiplex PCR. The table shows 150,000 to 190,000 clones, with over 60% occurring only once. This clone was recorded once. This clonotype was sampled from a woman of 80 years or more with acute or convalescent COVID-19. Sequenced material: peripheral blood. V usage is TRBV6-6 and J usage is TRBJ2-1; D perhaps matches TRBD2 (5 bases). DNA for the CDR3: TGTGCCAGCAGGGACTTAACCTACAATGAGCAGTTCTTC. Translating it yields CASRDLTYNEQFF.